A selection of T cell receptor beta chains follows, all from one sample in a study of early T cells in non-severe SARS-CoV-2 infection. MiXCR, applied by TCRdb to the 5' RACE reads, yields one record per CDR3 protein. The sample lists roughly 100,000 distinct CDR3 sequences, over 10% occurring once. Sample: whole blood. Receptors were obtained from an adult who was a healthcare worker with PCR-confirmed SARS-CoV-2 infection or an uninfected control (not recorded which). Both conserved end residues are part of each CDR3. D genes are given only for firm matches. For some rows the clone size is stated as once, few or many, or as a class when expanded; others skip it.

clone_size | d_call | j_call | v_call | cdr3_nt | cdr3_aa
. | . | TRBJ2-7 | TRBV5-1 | TGCGCCAGCAGCTTGGGGACAGCCGACAATTACGAGCAGTACTTC | CASSLGTADNYEQYF
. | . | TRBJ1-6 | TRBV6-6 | TGTGCCAGCATCCTTAGCTCCTATAATTCACCCCTCCATTTT | CASILSSYNSPLHF
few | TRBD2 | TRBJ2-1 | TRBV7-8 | TGTGCCAGCAGCTTAGCTAGCGGGAGGCCCAATGAGCAGTTCTTC | CASSLASGRPNEQFF
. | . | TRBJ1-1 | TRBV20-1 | TGCAGTGCTAGAGAAGACAGCAAAGCTTTCTTT | CSAREDSKAFF
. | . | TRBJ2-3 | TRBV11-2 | TGTGCCAGCAGACCCCAACCGGGGGGCACAGATACGCAGTATTTT | CASRPQPGGTDTQYF
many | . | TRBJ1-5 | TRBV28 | TGTGCCAGCAGTTTCTCCATTCAGCCCCAGCATTTT | CASSFSIQPQHF
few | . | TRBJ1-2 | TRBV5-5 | TGTGCCAGCAGCTTGACGGGACCACCCACTGATAACTATGGCTACACCTTC | CASSLTGPPTDNYGYTF
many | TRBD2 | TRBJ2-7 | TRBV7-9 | TGTGCCAGCAGCTTTGGTGGGACTAGCTACGAGCAGTACTTC | CASSFGGTSYEQYF
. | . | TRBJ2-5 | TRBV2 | TGTGCCAGCAGTGGTCGCCGGGGGCGGACGACCCAGTACTTC | CASSGRRGRTTQYF
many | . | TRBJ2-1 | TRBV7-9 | TGTGCCAGCAGTTCACACGGAACCTACAATGAGCAGTTCTTC | CASSSHGTYNEQFF
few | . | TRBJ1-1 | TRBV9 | TGTGCCAGCAGCCCATGGGGAGGGAGGAACACTGAAGCTTTCTTT | CASSPWGGRNTEAFF
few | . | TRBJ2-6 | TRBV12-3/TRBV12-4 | TGTGCCAGCAGCCCCGGGACGGGGAGCTCTGGGGCCAACGTCCTGACTTTC | CASSPGTGSSGANVLTF
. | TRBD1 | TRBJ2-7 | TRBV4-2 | TGTGCCAGCAGCCACCAGACAGGGGCCGACTACGAGCAGTACTTC | CASSHQTGADYEQYF
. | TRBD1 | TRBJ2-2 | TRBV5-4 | TGTGCCAGCAGCTACGGACAGGGGGCTTACACCGGGGAGCTGTTTTTT | CASSYGQGAYTGELFF
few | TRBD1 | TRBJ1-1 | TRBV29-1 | TGCAGCGTTGAAGGACGGACAGGGGTAGGGACTGAAGCTTTCTTT | CSVEGRTGVGTEAFF
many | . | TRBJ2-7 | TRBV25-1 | TGTGCCAGCAGTGAAGCATACGAGCAGTACTTC | CASSEAYEQYF
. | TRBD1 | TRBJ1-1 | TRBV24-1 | TGTGCCACCAGTGATTCCCGACAGGGCGGCTTGTTCACTGAAGCTTTCTTT | CATSDSRQGGLFTEAFF
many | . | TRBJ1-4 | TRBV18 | TGTGCCAGCTCCCCTATGGACAACGGGGAAAAACTGTTTTTT | CASSPMDNGEKLFF
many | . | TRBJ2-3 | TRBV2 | TGTGCCAGCAGGAGGACAACTAGCACAGATACGCAGTATTTT | CASRRTTSTDTQYF
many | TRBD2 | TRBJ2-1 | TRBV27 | TGTGCCAGCAGTAGGTCGGGAGGGCCGCTTGGTGAGCAGTTCTTC | CASSRSGGPLGEQFF
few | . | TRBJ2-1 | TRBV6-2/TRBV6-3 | TGTGCCGAGAGCGCTAGCTCCTACAATGAGCAGTTCTTC | CAESASSYNEQFF
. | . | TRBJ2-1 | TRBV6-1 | TGTGCCAGCAGTGATCTAGAGTTCTCCAGTGAGCAGTTCTTC | CASSDLEFSSEQFF
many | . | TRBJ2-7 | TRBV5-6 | TGTGCCAGCAGCTTGTCCGGGGGCTACTACTACGAGCAGTACTTC | CASSLSGGYYYEQYF
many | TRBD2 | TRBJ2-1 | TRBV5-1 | TGCGCCAGCAGCTTGGGAACAGCGGGAGCTTTTAGGGAGCAGTTCTTC | CASSLGTAGAFREQFF
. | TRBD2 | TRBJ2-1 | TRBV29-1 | TGCAGCGCTGGAACTAGCGGGAGGGCCGACAATGAGCAGTTCTTC | CSAGTSGRADNEQFF
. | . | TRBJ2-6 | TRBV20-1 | TGCAGTGCTGGAAGGGACACTGGGGCCAACGTCCTGACTTTC | CSAGRDTGANVLTF
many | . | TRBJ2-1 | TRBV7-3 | TGTGCCAGCAGCTTAAATCCAGGAAACAATGAGCAGTTCTTC | CASSLNPGNNEQFF